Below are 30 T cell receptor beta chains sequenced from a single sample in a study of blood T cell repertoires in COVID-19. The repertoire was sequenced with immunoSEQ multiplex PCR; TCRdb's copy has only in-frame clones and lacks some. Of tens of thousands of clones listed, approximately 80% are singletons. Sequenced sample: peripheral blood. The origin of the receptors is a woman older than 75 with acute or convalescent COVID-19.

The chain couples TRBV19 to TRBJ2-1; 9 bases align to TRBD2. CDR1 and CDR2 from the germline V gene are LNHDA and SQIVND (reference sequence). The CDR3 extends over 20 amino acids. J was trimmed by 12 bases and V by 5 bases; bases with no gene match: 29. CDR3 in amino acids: CASSGSGTSNLGLANNGQFF. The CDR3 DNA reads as TGTGCCAGTAGTGGCTCCGGGACAAGCAATCTGGGACTAGCCAACAACGGGCAGTTCTTC.

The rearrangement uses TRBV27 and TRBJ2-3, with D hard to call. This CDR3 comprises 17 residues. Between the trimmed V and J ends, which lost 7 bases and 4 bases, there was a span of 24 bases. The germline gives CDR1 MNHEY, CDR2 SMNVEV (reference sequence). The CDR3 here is CASTRGPRTHLPDTQYF. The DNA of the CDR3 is TGTGCCAGCACCCGAGGTCCCAGAACCCACTTGCCAGATACGCAGTATTTT.

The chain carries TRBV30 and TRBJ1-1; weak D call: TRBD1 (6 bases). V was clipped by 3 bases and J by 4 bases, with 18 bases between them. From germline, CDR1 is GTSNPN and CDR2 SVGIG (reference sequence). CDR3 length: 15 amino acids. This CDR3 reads CAWRAPQGSSTEAFF. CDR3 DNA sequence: TGTGCCTGGAGGGCACCACAGGGTAGTAGCACTGAAGCTTTCTTT.

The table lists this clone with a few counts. For the CDR3, the DNA is TGCGCCAGCAGCTTGGGACTAGCGGGGGCGGCCGAGCAGTACTTC. This sequence encodes CASSLGLAGAAEQYF. The V call is TRBV5-1, the J call TRBJ2-7; 12 bases align to TRBD2. V gave up 0 bases and J gave up 6 bases; unmatched junction bases: 4. CDR1 and CDR2 (germline): SGHRS, YFSETQ. The CDR3 runs to 15 residues.

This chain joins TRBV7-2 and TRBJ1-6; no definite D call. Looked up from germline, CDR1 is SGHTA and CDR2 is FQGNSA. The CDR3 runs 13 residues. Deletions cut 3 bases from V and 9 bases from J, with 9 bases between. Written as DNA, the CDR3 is TGTGCCAGCAGCTTTAAGCTCGGTTCACCCCTCCACTTT. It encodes CASSFKLGSPLHF.

The CDR3 protein is CASSLSETGVQENTIYF. The CDR3 DNA is TGTGCCAGCTCCCTCTCCGAGACAGGGGTTCAGGAGAACACCATATATTTT. The genes are TRBV18 and TRBJ1-3, with 8 bases matching TRBD1. The CDR3 has 17 amino acids. The germline gives CDR1 KGHSH, CDR2 LQKENI. V shed 6 bases and J 7 bases; nucleotides not matched to a gene: 17.

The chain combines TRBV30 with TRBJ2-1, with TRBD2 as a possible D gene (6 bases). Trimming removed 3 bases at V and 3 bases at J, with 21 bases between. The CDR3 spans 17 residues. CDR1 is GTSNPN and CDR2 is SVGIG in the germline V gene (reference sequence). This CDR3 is CAWSRRPGTVLYNEQFF. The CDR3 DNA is TGTGCCTGGAGCCGCCGTCCGGGGACTGTCCTCTACAATGAGCAGTTCTTC.

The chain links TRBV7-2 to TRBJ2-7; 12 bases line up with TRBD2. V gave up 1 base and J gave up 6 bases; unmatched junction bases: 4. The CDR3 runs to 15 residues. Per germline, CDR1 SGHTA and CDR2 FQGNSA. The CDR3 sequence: CASSLGLAGGSEQYF. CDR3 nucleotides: TGTGCCAGCAGCTTAGGGCTAGCGGGGGGGAGCGAGCAGTACTTC.

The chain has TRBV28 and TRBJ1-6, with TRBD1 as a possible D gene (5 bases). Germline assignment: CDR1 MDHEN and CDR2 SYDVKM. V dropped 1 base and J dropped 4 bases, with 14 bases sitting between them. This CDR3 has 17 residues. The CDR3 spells CASSLFGRGSYNSPLHF. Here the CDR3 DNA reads TGTGCCAGCAGTTTATTCGGTCGGGGGTCATATAATTCACCCCTCCACTTT.

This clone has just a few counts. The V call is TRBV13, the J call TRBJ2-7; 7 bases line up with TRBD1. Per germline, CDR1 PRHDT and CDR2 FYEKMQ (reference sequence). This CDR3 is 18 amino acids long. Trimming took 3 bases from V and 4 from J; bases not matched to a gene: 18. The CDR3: CASSFLSWGQGDRYEQYF. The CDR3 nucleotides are TGTGCCAGCAGCTTTCTATCGTGGGGTCAGGGGGATAGATACGAGCAGTACTTC.

CDR3 amino acids: CASSLLDGTGDGYTF. The CDR3 coding sequence is TGCGCCAGCAGCTTGTTGGACGGGACAGGGGATGGCTACACCTTC. V usage is TRBV5-1 and J usage is TRBJ1-2, with 10 bases fitting TRBD1. The V gene's germline CDR1 is SGHRS and CDR2 YFSETQ. The CDR3 is made up of 15 amino acids. Trimming took 1 base from V and 6 from J; bases not matched to a gene: 6.

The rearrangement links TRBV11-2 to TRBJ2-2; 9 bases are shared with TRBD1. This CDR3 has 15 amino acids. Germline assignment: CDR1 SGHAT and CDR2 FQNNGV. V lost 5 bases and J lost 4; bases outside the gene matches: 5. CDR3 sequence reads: CASSRGQGGTGELFF. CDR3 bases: TGTGCCAGCAGCCGGGGACAGGGTGGCACCGGGGAGCTGTTTTTT.

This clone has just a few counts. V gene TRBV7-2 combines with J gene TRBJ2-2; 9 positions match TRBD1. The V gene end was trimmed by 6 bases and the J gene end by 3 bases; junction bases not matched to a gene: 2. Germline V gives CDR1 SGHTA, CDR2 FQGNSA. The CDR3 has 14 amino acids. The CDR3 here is CASRRTGDTGELFF. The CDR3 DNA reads TGTGCCAGCAGGAGGACAGGGGACACCGGGGAGCTGTTTTTT.

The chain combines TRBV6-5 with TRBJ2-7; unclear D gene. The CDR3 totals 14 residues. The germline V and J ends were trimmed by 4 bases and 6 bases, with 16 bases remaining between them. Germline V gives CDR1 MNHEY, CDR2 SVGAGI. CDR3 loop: CASSFSTATSEQYF. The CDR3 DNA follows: TGTGCCAGCAGTTTCTCCACCGCTACGTCCGAGCAGTACTTC.

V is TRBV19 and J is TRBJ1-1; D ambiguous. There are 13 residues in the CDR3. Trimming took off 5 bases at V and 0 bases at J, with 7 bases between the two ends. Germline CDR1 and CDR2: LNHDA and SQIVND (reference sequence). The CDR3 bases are TGTGCCAGTAGTCTTACACTGAACACTGAAGCTTTCTTT. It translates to CASSLTLNTEAFF.

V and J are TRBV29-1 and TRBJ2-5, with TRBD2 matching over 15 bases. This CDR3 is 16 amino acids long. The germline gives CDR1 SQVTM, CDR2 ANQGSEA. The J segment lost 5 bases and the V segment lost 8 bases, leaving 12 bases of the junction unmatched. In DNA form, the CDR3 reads TGCAGCACCCGGACTAGCGGGGGGGCCTTGGGGGAGACCCAGTACTTC. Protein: CSTRTSGGALGETQYF.

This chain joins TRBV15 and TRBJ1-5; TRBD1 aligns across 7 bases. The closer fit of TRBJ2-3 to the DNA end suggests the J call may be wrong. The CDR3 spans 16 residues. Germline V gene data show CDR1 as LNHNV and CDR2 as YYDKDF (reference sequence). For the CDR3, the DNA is TGTGCCACCAGCAGAGATCTAGGGGGCAGGGTATGGCCCCAGTATTTT. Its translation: CATSRDLGGRVWPQYF.

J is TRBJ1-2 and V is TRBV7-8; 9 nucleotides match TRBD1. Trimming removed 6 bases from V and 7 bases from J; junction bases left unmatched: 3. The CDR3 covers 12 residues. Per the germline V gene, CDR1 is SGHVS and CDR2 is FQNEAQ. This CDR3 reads CASRPDRGGYTF. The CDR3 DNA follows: TGTGCCAGCAGACCGGACAGGGGTGGCTACACCTTC.

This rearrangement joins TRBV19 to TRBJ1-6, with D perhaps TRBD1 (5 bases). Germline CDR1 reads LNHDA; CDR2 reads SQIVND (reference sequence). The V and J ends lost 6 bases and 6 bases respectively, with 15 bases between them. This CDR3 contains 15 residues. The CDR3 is CASSPTQGSNSPLHF. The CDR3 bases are TGTGCCAGTAGCCCCACGCAGGGTTCTAATTCACCCCTCCACTTT.

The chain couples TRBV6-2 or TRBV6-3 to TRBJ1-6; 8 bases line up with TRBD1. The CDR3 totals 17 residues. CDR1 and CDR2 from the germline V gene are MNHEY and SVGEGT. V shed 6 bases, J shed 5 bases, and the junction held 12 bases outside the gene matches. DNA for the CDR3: TGTGCCAGCAGCCCAAGACAGGGGATGGATCATAATTCACCCCTCCACTTT. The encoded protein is CASSPRQGMDHNSPLHF.

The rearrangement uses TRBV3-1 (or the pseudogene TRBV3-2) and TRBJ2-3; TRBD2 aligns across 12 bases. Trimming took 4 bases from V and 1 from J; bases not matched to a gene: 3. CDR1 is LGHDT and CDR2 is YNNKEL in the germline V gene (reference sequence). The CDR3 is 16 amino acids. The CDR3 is CASSPLAGGGTDTQYF. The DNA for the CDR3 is TGTGCCAGCAGCCCCCTAGCGGGGGGGGGCACAGATACGCAGTATTTT.

This CDR3 reads CATTLAGAYEQYF. As DNA, the CDR3 is TGTGCCACCACACTAGCGGGGGCTTACGAGCAGTACTTC. The chain links TRBV7-9 to TRBJ2-7; TRBD2 agrees at 11 bases. V gave up 10 bases and J gave up 4 bases; unmatched junction bases: 6. This CDR3 comprises 13 residues. Germline-derived CDR1 and CDR2 are SEHNR and FQNEAQ (reference sequence). Using reference TRBV7-9 and TRBJ2-7 for the parts outside the CDR3, the full variable domain is DTGVSQNPRHKITKRGQNVTFRCDPISEHNRLYWYRQTLGQGPEFLTYFQNEAQLEKSRLLSDRFSAERPKGSFSTLEIQRTEQGDSAMYLCATTLAGAYEQYFGPGTRLTVT.

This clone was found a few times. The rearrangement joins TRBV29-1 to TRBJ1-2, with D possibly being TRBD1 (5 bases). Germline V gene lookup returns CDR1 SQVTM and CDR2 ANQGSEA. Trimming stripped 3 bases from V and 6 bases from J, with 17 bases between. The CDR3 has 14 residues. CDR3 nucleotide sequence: TGCAGCGTTGATCGGGCAGGGTCTTCCCATGGCTACACCTTC. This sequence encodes CSVDRAGSSHGYTF.

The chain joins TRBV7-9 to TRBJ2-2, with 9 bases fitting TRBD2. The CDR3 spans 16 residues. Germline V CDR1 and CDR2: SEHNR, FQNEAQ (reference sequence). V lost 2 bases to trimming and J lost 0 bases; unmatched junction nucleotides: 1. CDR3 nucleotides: TGTGCCAGCAGCTTAACTAGCGGGTCGAACACCGGGGAGCTGTTTTTT. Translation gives CASSLTSGSNTGELFF.

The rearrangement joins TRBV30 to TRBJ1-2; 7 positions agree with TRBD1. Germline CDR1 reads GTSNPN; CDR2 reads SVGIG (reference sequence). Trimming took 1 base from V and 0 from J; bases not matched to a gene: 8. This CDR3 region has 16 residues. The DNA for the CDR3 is TGTGCCTGGAGTGGCCCGGGACAGAGAGCTAACTATGGCTACACCTTC. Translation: CAWSGPGQRANYGYTF. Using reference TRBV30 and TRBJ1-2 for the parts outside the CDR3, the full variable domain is SQTIHQWPATLVQPVGSPLSLECTVEGTSNPNLYWYRQAAGRGLQLLFYSVGIGQISSEVPQNLSASRPQDRQFILSSKKLLLSDSGFYLCAWSGPGQRANYGYTFGSGTRLTVV.

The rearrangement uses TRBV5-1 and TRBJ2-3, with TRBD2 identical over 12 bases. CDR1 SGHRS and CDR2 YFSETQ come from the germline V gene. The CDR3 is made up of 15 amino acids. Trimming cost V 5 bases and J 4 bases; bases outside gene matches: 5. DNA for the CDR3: TGCGCCAGCAGTTATGGGACTAGCGGGCCAGATACGCAGTATTTT. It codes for CASSYGTSGPDTQYF. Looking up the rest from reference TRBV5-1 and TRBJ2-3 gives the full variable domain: KAGVTQTPRYLIKTRGQQVTLSCSPISGHRSVSWYQQTPGQGLQFLFEYFSETQRNKGNFPGRFSGRQFSNSRSEMNVSTLELGDSALYLCASSYGTSGPDTQYFGPGTRLTVL.

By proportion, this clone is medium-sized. The CDR3 coding sequence is TGTGCCAGTAGTATGAGGACTAACTATGGCTACACCTTC. This codes for CASSMRTNYGYTF. The chain is built from TRBV19 and TRBJ1-2; D gene unclear. V was cut by 3 bases and J by 0 bases, with 5 bases left in between. The CDR3 runs to 13 residues. Looked up from germline, CDR1 is LNHDA and CDR2 is SQIVND (reference sequence). The full variable domain, rest sourced from reference TRBV19 and TRBJ1-2, is DGGITQSPKYLFRKEGQNVTLSCEQNLNHDAMYWYRQDPGQGLRLIYYSQIVNDFQKGDIAEGYSVSREKKESFPLTVTSAQKNPTAFYLCASSMRTNYGYTFGSGTRLTVV.

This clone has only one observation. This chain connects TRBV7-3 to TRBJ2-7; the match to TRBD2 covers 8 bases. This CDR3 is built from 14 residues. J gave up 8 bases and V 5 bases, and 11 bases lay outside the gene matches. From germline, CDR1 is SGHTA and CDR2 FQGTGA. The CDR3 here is CASSPSGGPGKQYF. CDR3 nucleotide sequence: TGTGCCAGCAGCCCAAGCGGGGGCCCTGGAAAGCAGTACTTC.

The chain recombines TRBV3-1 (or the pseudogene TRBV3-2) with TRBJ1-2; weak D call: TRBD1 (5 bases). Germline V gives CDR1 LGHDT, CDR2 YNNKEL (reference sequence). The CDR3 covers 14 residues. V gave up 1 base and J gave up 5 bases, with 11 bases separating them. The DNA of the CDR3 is TGTGCCAGCAGCCAAGGACAGCAGATATATGGCTACACCTTC. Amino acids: CASSQGQQIYGYTF.

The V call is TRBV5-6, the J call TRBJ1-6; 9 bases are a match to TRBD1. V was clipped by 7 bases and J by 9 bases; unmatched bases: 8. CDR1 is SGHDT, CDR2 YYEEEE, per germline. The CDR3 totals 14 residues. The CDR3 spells CASGSDRGSSPLHF. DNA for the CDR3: TGTGCCAGCGGTTCGGACAGGGGCAGTTCACCCCTCCACTTT.